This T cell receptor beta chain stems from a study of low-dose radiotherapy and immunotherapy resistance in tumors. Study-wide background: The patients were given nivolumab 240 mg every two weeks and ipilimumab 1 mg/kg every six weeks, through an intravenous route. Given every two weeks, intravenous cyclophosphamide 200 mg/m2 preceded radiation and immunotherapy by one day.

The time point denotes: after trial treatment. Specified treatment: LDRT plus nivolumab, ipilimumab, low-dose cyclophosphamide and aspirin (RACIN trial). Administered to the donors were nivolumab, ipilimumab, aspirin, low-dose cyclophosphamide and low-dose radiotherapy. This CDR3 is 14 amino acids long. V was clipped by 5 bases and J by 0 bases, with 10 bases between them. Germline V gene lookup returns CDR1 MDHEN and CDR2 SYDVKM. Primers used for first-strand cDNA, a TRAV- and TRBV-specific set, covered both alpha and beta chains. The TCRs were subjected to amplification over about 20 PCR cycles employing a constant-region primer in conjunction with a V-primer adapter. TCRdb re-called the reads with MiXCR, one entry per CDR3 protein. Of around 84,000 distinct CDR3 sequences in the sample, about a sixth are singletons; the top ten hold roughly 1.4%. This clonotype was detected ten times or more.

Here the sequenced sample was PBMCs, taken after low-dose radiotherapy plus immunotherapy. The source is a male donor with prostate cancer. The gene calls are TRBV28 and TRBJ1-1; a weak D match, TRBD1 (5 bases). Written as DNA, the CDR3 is TGTGCCAGCAGTCCCGGGGGACTGAACACTGAAGCTTTCTTT. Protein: CASSPGGLNTEAFF.